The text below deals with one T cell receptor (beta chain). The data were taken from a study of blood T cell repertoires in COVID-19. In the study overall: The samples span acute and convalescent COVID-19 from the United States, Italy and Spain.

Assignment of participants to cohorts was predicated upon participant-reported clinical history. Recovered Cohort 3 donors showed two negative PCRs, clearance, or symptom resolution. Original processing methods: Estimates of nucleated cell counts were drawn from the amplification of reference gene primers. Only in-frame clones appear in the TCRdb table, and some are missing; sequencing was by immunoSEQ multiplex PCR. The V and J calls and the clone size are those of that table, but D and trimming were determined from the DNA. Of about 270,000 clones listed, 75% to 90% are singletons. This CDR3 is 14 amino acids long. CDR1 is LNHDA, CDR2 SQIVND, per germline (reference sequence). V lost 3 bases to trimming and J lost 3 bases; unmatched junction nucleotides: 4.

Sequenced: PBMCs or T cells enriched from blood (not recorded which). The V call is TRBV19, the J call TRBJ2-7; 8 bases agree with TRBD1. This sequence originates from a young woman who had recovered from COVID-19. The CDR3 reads CASSIPGQVYEQYF. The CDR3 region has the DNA TGTGCCAGTAGTATCCCGGGACAGGTCTACGAGCAGTACTTC.